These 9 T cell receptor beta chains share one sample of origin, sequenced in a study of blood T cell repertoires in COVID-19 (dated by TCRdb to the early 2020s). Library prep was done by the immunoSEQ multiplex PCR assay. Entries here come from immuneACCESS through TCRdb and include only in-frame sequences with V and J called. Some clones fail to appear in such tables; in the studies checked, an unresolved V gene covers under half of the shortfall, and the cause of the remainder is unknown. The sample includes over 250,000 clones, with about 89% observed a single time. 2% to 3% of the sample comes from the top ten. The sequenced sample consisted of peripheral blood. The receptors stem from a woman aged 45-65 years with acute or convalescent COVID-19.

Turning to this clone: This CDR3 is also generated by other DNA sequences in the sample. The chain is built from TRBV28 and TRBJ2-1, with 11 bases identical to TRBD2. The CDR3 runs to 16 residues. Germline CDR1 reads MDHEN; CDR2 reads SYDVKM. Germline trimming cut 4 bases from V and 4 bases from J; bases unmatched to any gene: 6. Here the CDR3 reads CASSSPLAGVYNEQFF. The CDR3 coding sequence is TGTGCCAGCAGTTCACCACTAGCGGGAGTGTACAATGAGCAGTTCTTC. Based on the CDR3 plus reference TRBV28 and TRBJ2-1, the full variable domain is DVKVTQSSRYLVKRTGEKVFLECVQDMDHENMFWYRQDPGLGLRLIYFSYDVKMKEKGDIPEGYSVSREKKERFSLILESASTNQTSMYLCASSSPLAGVYNEQFFGPGTRLTVL.

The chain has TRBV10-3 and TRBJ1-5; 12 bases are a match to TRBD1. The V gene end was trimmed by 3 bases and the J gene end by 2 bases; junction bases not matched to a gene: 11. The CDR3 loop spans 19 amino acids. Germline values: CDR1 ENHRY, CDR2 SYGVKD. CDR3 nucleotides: TGTGCCATCAGTGATTCATTCGGGACAGGGGGCAGGGGCAATCAGCCCCAGCATTTT. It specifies CAISDSFGTGGRGNQPQHF.

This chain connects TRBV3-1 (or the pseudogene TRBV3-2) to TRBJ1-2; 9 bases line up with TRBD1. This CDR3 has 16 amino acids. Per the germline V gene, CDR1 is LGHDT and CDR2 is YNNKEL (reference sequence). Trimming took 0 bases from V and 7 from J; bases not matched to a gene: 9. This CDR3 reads CASSQDLQGALRGYTF. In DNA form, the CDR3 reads TGTGCCAGCAGCCAAGATTTACAGGGGGCGCTTCGTGGCTACACCTTC.

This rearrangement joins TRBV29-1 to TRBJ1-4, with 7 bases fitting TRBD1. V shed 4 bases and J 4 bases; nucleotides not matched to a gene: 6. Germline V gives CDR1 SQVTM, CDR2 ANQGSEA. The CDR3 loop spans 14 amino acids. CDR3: CSVVGDRINEKLFF. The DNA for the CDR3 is TGCAGCGTTGTGGGGGACAGAATTAATGAAAAACTGTTTTTT.

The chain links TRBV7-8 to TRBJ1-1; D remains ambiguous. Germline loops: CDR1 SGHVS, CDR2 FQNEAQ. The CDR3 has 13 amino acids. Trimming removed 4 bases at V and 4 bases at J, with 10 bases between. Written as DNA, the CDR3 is TGTGCCAGCAGCTCCGAGTACTTCACTGAAGCTTTCTTT. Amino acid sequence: CASSSEYFTEAFF. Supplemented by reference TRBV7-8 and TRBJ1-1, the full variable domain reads GAGVSQSPRYKVAKRGQDVALRCDPISGHVSLFWYQQALGQGPEFLTYFQNEAQLDKSGLPSDRFFAERPEGSVSTLKIQRTQQEDSAVYLCASSSEYFTEAFFGQGTRLTVV.

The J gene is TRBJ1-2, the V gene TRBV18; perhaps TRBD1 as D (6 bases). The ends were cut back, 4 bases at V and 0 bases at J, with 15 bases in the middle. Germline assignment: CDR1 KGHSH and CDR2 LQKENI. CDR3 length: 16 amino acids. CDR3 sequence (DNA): TGTGCCAGCTCACAGGGCAGGGGCCGGGCTAACTATGGCTACACCTTC. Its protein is CASSQGRGRANYGYTF.

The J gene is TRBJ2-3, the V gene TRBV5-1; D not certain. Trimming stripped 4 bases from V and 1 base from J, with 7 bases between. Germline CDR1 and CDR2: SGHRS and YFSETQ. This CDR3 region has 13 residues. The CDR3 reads CASSPSGTDTQYF. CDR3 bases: TGCGCCAGCAGCCCCTCAGGCACAGATACGCAGTATTTT.

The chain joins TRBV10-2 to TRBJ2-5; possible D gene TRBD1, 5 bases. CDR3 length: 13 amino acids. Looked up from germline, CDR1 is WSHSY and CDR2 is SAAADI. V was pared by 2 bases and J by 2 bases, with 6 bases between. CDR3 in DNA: TGCGCCAGCAGTGAGAGGGGACAAGAGACCCAGTACTTC. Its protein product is CASSERGQETQYF.

The CDR3 DNA reads as TGTGCCAGTAGTCTCCGGACTAGCGGGAGGTCCTTTGATGAGCAGTTCTTC. Protein: CASSLRTSGRSFDEQFF. The chain couples TRBV19 to TRBJ2-1; 14 bases align to TRBD2. Germline V gives CDR1 LNHDA, CDR2 SQIVND (reference sequence). The CDR3 sequence is 17 residues long. V lost 5 bases and J lost 8; bases outside the gene matches: 11.